This is a list of T cell receptor beta chains from one sample in a study of CD8+ T cells in alopecia areata. Generated by immunoSEQ multiplex PCR, the TCRdb table keeps only in-frame clones and is missing some. The sample carries 90,000 to 150,000 clones, roughly 69% recorded once. Material: CD4+ T cells sorted from blood. Receptor source: a human donor in good health. Each CDR3 is given without its conserved first and last residue.

j_call v_call cdr3_aa
TRBJ2-7 TRBV10-3 AITGGNNYEQY
TRBJ1-2 TRBV5-6 ASSLGQGGLYGYT
TRBJ2-7 TRBV18 ASSPGQSNEQY
TRBJ1-1 TRBV28 ASSLSAAEAF
TRBJ2-5 TRBV7-2 ASSLRTGGETQY
TRBJ2-7 TRBV18 ASSPGSYEQY
TRBJ1-1 TRBV5-1 ASSPRTTVNTEAF
TRBJ2-3 TRBV11-2 ASSLVGQGPDTQY
TRBJ2-5 TRBV5-6 ASSSGQGHRETQY
TRBJ2-7 TRBV29-1 SVEDPRTGSYEQY
TRBJ2-7 TRBV7-2 ASRPGQGRYEQY
TRBJ1-1 TRBV29-1 SVDRRGTNTEAF
TRBJ1-2 TRBV6-6 ASSSSGTIGRYT
TRBJ1-5 TRBV9 ASSGQRSNQPQH
TRBJ1-6 TRBV2 ASSRGTRNSPLH
TRBJ1-5 TRBV7-2 ASSLAVLNQPQH
TRBJ2-5 TRBV29-1 SGQNQETQY
TRBJ2-7 TRBV5-1 ASSVLGRGSYEQY
TRBJ2-5 TRBV29-1 SVDTAGTQY
TRBJ2-5 TRBV15 ATESQDKETQY
TRBJ2-5 TRBV6-5 ASSRSSITQETQY
TRBJ2-1 TRBV23-1 ASSPLPLSYNEQF
TRBJ2-6 TRBV12-5 ASGLGISGANVLT
TRBJ2-7 TRBV4-1 ASSPFADRGYEQY
TRBJ2-3 TRBV29-1 SGDNLGGTDTQY
TRBJ2-3 TRBV4-1 ASSQGVGGRTDTQY
TRBJ1-6 TRBV4-1 ASSQDPGQSSYNSPLH
TRBJ2-3 TRBV9 ASTQGLGTDTQY
TRBJ1-5 TRBV6-1 ASKEGVRSQH
TRBJ1-2 TRBV7-2 ASTPGISMSYGYT
TRBJ2-7 TRBV5-1 ASKSTVTGTPYSYEQY
TRBJ2-7 TRBV7-9 ASSLDTGWSYEQY
TRBJ2-7 TRBV29-1 SVVPKQY
TRBJ1-5 TRBV18 ASSPDNNQPQH
TRBJ2-5 TRBV20-1 SARKGETQY
TRBJ1-1 TRBV29-1 SVEGNTEAF
TRBJ2-4 TRBV27 ASSPRREMAKNIQY
TRBJ2-1 TRBV29-1 SVRGRGRYNEQF
TRBJ2-5 TRBV29-1 SGDGARETQY
TRBJ1-5 TRBV10-3 AISLGQNSNQPQH
TRBJ2-3 TRBV7-2 ASSLSLGDTQY
TRBJ2-5 TRBV29-1 SVVAPRGQGQETQY
TRBJ2-4 TRBV7-8 ASSSGARAKNIQY